Listed below are T cell receptor beta chains from one sample, sequenced in a study of blood T cell repertoires in COVID-19. Measured with immunoSEQ multiplex PCR; TCRdb has only the in-frame clones, and not every one. Here the sample spans 63,000 or so clones, around 84% being singletons. Sample: peripheral blood. These receptors were obtained from a human donor in a cohort sampled during active COVID-19. The CDR3 runs from the conserved cysteine through the conserved F or W. A D gene is named only where the DNA matches it firmly. Not all rows give a size; the values are once, few, many and, for expanded clones, a class.

v_gene	j_gene	d_gene	abundance	CDR3aa	CDR3nt
TRBV11-2	TRBJ2-7	.	.	CASSQDIHPSYEQYF	TGTGCCAGCAGCCAGGACATTCACCCCTCCTACGAGCAGTACTTC
TRBV5-1	TRBJ2-3	.	once	CASSLVFGVTDTQYF	TGCGCCAGCAGCTTGGTCTTCGGGGTCACAGATACGCAGTATTTT
TRBV7-9	TRBJ2-3	TRBD1	.	CASSLDQGATDTQYF	TGTGCCAGCAGCTTAGATCAGGGGGCGACAGATACGCAGTATTTT
TRBV6-5	TRBJ1-6	.	.	CASSYTRGVRNSPLHF	TGTGCCAGCAGTTACACTCGCGGGGTTCGTAATTCACCCCTCCACTTT
TRBV28	TRBJ2-2	.	.	CASSLPPNTGELFF	TGTGCCAGCAGCCTTCCTCCGAACACCGGGGAGCTGTTTTTT
TRBV30	TRBJ2-3	TRBD2	.	CAWSLAGEGDTQYF	TGTGCCTGGAGTTTAGCGGGAGAGGGAGATACGCAGTATTTT
TRBV19	TRBJ1-4	.	.	CASRRSGVYQANEKLFF	TGTGCCAGCAGAAGGTCGGGGGTCTACCAAGCTAATGAAAAACTGTTTTTT
TRBV7-2	TRBJ2-7	.	.	CASSWFVQGYEQYF	TGTGCCAGCAGCTGGTTCGTCCAGGGCTACGAGCAGTACTTC
TRBV28	TRBJ2-3	.	.	CASSLSGSAGDTQYF	TGTGCCAGCAGTTTAAGCGGCTCCGCAGGAGATACGCAGTATTTT
TRBV28	TRBJ2-7	TRBD1	.	CATSEGQGPYEQYF	TGTGCCACCTCTGAGGGACAGGGCCCCTACGAGCAGTACTTC
TRBV4-2	TRBJ2-7	.	.	CASSPVGDSDSYEQYF	TGTGCCAGCAGCCCTGTGGGGGACTCCGACTCCTACGAGCAGTACTTC
TRBV19	TRBJ2-3	TRBD1	.	CASTATGGGDTQYF	TGTGCCAGTACCGCAACAGGGGGCGGGGATACGCAGTATTTT
TRBV20-1	TRBJ2-1	.	.	CSVAHYNEQFF	TGCAGTGTGGCCCATTACAATGAGCAGTTCTTC
TRBV27	TRBJ1-6	.	.	CASSLKGMGPYYNSPLHF	TGTGCCAGCAGTTTAAAGGGAATGGGGCCCTATTATAATTCACCCCTCCACTTT
TRBV6-5	TRBJ2-7	.	.	CASSPEVAASYEQYF	TGTGCCAGCAGCCCCGAGGTAGCGGCTTCCTACGAGCAGTACTTC
TRBV9	TRBJ2-7	.	.	CASGDRYEQYF	TGTGCCAGCGGAGACCGCTACGAGCAGTACTTC
TRBV30	TRBJ1-3	TRBD1	.	CALSPRTGLGNTIYF	TGTGCCTTATCTCCCCGGACAGGCTTAGGGAACACCATATATTTT
TRBV7-9	TRBJ1-2	.	.	CASSLAGEGTYGYTF	TGTGCCAGCAGCCTAGCCGGGGAGGGGACCTATGGCTACACCTTC
TRBV4-1	TRBJ1-2	TRBD1	once	CASSWDRGQDGYTF	TGCGCCAGCAGCTGGGACAGGGGGCAGGATGGCTACACCTTC
TRBV7-9	TRBJ1-2	.	once	CASSSGVREVDYGYTF	TGTGCCAGCAGCTCCGGCGTCAGGGAGGTAGACTATGGCTACACCTTC
TRBV5-6	TRBJ2-5	.	.	CASSLAQEKTQYF	TGTGCCAGCAGCTTGGCTCAGGAAAAGACCCAGTACTTC
TRBV4-1	TRBJ1-2	.	.	CASSLGQKNYGYTF	TGCGCCAGCAGCCTAGGACAGAAAAACTATGGCTACACCTTC
TRBV5-1	TRBJ2-7	TRBD1	.	CASSEGQGLDF	TGCGCCAGCAGCGAGGGACAGGGTCTAGACTTC